The next 17 T cell receptor beta chains were all read from a single sample in a study of cytomegalovirus exposure and HLA in healthy donors. PCR involved 60 Vbeta and 13 Jbeta primers. Measured with immunoSEQ multiplex PCR; TCRdb has only the in-frame clones, and not every one. The data contain more than 110,000 clones, roughly 77% of them singletons. Material: PBMCs. These receptors were collected from a male donor in good health and CMV-seronegative.

Remarks on this clone: The sample holds other DNA sequences that translate to the same CDR3. CDR3 sequence: CASSYGGGTEAFF. CDR3 in DNA: TGTGCCAGCAGTTACGGGGGGGGCACTGAAGCTTTCTTT. V usage is TRBV6-5 and J usage is TRBJ1-1; D perhaps matches TRBD1 (5 bases). Germline CDR1 is MNHEY and CDR2 is SVGAGI. V lost 2 bases, J lost 4 bases, and 8 bases lay in between. The CDR3 runs to 13 residues.

The genes are TRBV6-1 and TRBJ1-2; 11 nucleotides align to TRBD1. CDR3 length: 15 residues. Germline CDR1 reads MNHNS; CDR2 reads SASEGT. J was trimmed by 3 bases and V by 5 bases; bases with no gene match: 5. The CDR3 is CASSTQDRGHYGYTF. DNA for the CDR3: TGTGCCAGCAGTACACAGGACAGGGGGCACTATGGCTACACCTTC.

This rearrangement joins TRBV5-1 to TRBJ2-1; possible D gene TRBD2, 5 bases. CDR1 and CDR2 from the germline V gene are SGHRS and YFSETQ. The CDR3 sequence is 17 residues long. Trimming removed 7 bases at V and 0 bases at J, with 20 bases between. Here the CDR3 DNA reads TGCGCCAGCCGGACTTTACAGACCCGCAGCTCCTACAATGAGCAGTTCTTC. This encodes CASRTLQTRSSYNEQFF.

This clone was detected a few times. This rearrangement joins TRBV7-2 to TRBJ2-3; TRBD2 matches 8 bases. Germline CDR1 and CDR2: SGHTA and FQGNSA. V dropped 2 bases and J dropped 4; count of bases not matched to a gene: 14. This CDR3 region has 18 residues. CDR3 nucleotide sequence: TGTGCCAGCAGCTTAAAGCCGCGGGGGGAGGTAAATGCAGATACGCAGTATTTT. This sequence encodes CASSLKPRGEVNADTQYF.

The gene calls are TRBV19 and TRBJ1-2; 8 bases line up with TRBD1. With 4 bases clipped from V and 6 bases from J, the junction kept 7 bases outside the gene matches. CDR3 length: 14 residues. Germline CDR1 reads LNHDA; CDR2 reads SQIVND (reference sequence). In nucleotides, the CDR3 is TGTGCCAGTAGTACGTTGACAGGGGAGGATGGCTACACCTTC. Translated, it gives CASSTLTGEDGYTF.

The chain combines TRBV29-1 with TRBJ2-7; 9 nucleotides agree with TRBD1. CDR1 SQVTM and CDR2 ANQGSEA come from the germline V gene. The length of the CDR3 is 12 residues. J gave up 6 bases and V 5 bases, and 5 bases lay outside the gene matches. The chain's CDR3 is CSVRDRASEQYF. CDR3 DNA sequence: TGCAGCGTTCGGGACAGGGCATCCGAGCAGTACTTC.

The V gene is TRBV27, the J gene TRBJ1-5, with unresolved D. V was cut by 4 bases and J by 7 bases, with 14 bases left in between. There are 14 residues in the CDR3. Looked up from germline, CDR1 is MNHEY and CDR2 is SMNVEV (reference sequence). The CDR3 is CASSSRFMLQPQHF. DNA of the CDR3: TGTGCCAGCAGTTCGCGGTTTATGTTACAGCCCCAGCATTTT.

V gene TRBV2 combines with J gene TRBJ2-3, with 14 bases fitting TRBD2. Germline CDR1 SNHLY, CDR2 FYNNEI. The CDR3 is 16 amino acids. After removal of 5 bases from V and 6 bases from J, the junction contained 7 bases not matched to a gene. The CDR3 nucleotides read TGTGCCAGCAGTTTTGGACTAGCGGGAGGACCCGATACGCAGTATTTT. Its protein is CASSFGLAGGPDTQYF.

This clone has only a few counts. The chain has TRBV6-5 and TRBJ1-1; weak D call: TRBD1 (6 bases). The CDR3 is 14 residues long. Trimming pared 6 bases from V and 1 base from J, leaving 12 bases between. Germline CDR1 is MNHEY and CDR2 is SVGAGI. CDR3 bases: TGTGCCAGCAGAAGACAGGATTCGAACACTGAAGCTTTCTTT. As protein: CASRRQDSNTEAFF.

The rearrangement joins TRBV7-6 to TRBJ2-1; 9 bases align to TRBD1. Trimming cost V 4 bases and J 0 bases; bases outside gene matches: 13. Per germline, CDR1 SGHVS and CDR2 FNYEAQ. CDR3 length: 19 amino acids. The CDR3 reads CASSSKPGQGRPSYNEQFF. CDR3 nucleotide sequence: TGTGCCAGCAGCTCCAAACCGGGACAGGGCCGGCCCTCCTACAATGAGCAGTTCTTC.

The chain uses TRBV2 and TRBJ2-5, with 9 bases matching TRBD2. The CDR3 runs to 16 residues. J lost 2 bases, V lost 4 bases, and 8 bases had no gene match. Germline V lookup: CDR1 SNHLY, CDR2 FYNNEI. The CDR3 reads CASSARLAATQETQYF. The DNA for the CDR3 is TGTGCCAGCAGTGCTCGACTAGCGGCCACTCAAGAGACCCAGTACTTC. The full variable domain, completed using reference TRBV2 and TRBJ2-5, is EPEVTQTPSHQVTQMGQEVILRCVPISNHLYFYWYRQILGQKVEFLVSFYNNEISEKSEIFDDQFSVERPDGSNFTLKIRSTKLEDSAMYFCASSARLAATQETQYFGPGTRLLVL.

This clone was counted only a few times. V gene TRBV11-3 combines with J gene TRBJ2-1; the D gene is possibly TRBD2 (5 bases). CDR3 length: 13 residues. V was trimmed by 5 bases and J by 6 bases, leaving 11 bases between them. CDR1 is SGHNT and CDR2 is YENEEA in the germline V gene. DNA of the CDR3: TGTGCCAGCAGCATAAACAGCGGCAATGAGCAGTTCTTC. This codes for CASSINSGNEQFF.

The chain employs TRBV9 and TRBJ2-3, with D perhaps matching TRBD2 (6 bases). Germline values: CDR1 SGDLS, CDR2 YYNGEE. V was pared by 3 bases and J by 5 bases, with 16 bases between. The CDR3 has 15 residues. In nucleotides, the CDR3 is TGTGCCAGCAGCGCCCACAGACTAGGGGTAGATACGCAGTATTTT. As protein: CASSAHRLGVDTQYF.

V and J are TRBV7-3 and TRBJ2-5; 8 bases match TRBD1. J gave up 4 bases and V 5 bases, and 6 bases lay outside the gene matches. The CDR3 is 14 residues long. Germline CDR1 is SGHTA and CDR2 is FQGTGA. The DNA for the CDR3 is TGTGCCAGCAGCAAGACAGGGGAGCCAGAGACCCAGTACTTC. It specifies CASSKTGEPETQYF.

The chain employs TRBV7-6 and TRBJ2-1; 13 bases align to TRBD2. V lost 4 bases to trimming and J lost 6 bases; unmatched junction nucleotides: 3. Per germline, CDR1 SGHVS and CDR2 FNYEAQ. The CDR3 covers 15 residues. This chain's CDR3 is CASSSTSGRGNEQFF. CDR3 in DNA: TGTGCCAGCAGCTCTACTAGCGGGAGGGGCAATGAGCAGTTCTTC.

This clone was observed a handful of times. J is TRBJ2-5 and V is TRBV5-1; 7 nucleotides match TRBD1. The CDR3 is 14 amino acids. The germline V gene encodes CDR1 SGHRS and CDR2 YFSETQ. The ends lost 6 bases at V and 5 bases at J; junction bases unmatched: 10. CDR3 sequence: CASTTRGRGETQYF. CDR3 bases: TGCGCCAGCACCACAAGGGGGCGCGGGGAGACCCAGTACTTC.

This rearrangement joins TRBV5-1 to TRBJ2-3; TRBD2 is a possible D gene (6 bases). The CDR3 runs 15 residues. The V gene lost 2 bases and the J gene lost 1 base, with 11 bases spanning the gap. Germline CDR1 and CDR2: SGHRS and YFSETQ. CDR3: CASSLASSGTDTQYF. In DNA, the CDR3 is TGCGCCAGCAGCTTAGCGTCTAGCGGCACAGATACGCAGTATTTT.